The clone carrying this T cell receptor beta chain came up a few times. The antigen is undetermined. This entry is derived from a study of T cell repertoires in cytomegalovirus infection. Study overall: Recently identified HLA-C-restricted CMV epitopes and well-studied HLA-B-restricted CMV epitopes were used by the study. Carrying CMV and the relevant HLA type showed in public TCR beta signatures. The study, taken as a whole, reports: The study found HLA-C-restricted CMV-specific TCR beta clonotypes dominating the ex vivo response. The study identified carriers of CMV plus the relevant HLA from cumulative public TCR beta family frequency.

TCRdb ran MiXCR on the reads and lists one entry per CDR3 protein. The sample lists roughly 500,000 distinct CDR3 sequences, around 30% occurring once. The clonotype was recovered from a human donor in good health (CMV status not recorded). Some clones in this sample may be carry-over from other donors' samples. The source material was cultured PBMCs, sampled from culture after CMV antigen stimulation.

The CDR3 bases are TGTGCCAGCAGTTTATCGATCACTAGCGGGAGGGTGTACAATGAGCAGTTCTTC. It translates to CASSLSITSGRVYNEQFF. The V and J genes are TRBV27 and TRBJ2-1, with 13 bases aligning to TRBD2. CDR1 and CDR2 from the germline V gene are MNHEY and SMNVEV (reference sequence). V trimming: 0 bases; J trimming: 4 bases; junction bases outside the gene matches: 6. The CDR3 spans 18 residues.